This T cell receptor beta chain was identified in a study of T cell clones after liver transplantation. At the level of the study: Immunosuppression withdrawal was tried within 2 years after liver transplantation in this trial.

The CDR3 has 14 residues. Trimming cost V 2 bases and J 4 bases, with 10 bases left between them. From germline, CDR1 is SGHRS and CDR2 YFSETQ. TCRdb keeps only in-frame clones here, not all; method: immunoSEQ multiplex PCR. The data show 50,000 to 55,000 clones, over 65% seen once. The clonotype was recovered from a human patient who received a liver transplant. Some T cells may possibly be graft donor cells. The chain has TRBV5-1 and TRBJ1-3, with no clear D. The sequenced sample was CD4+ T cells from blood, obtained approximately 54 months after liver transplant. DNA for the CDR3: TGCGCCAGCAGCTTTGTCGGGGAAGGAAACACCATATATTTT. Its translation is CASSFVGEGNTIYF. Looking up the rest from reference TRBV5-1 and TRBJ1-3 gives the full variable domain: KAGVTQTPRYLIKTRGQQVTLSCSPISGHRSVSWYQQTPGQGLQFLFEYFSETQRNKGNFPGRFSGRQFSNSRSEMNVSTLELGDSALYLCASSFVGEGNTIYFGEGSWLTVV.